This is a list of T cell receptor beta chains from one sample in a study of HIV-infected patients and healthy controls. TCRdb redid the calling of the 5' RACE reads with MiXCR, one entry per CDR3 protein. The data contain more than 15,000 distinct CDR3 sequences, around 8.2% of them singletons. What was sequenced was blood. These receptors came from an adult in good health. Each CDR3 is given with its conserved first and last residue. Each record gives: D gene, J gene, V gene, clone size, CDR3 DNA, CDR3 protein. A D gene is named only where the DNA matches it firmly. Not all rows give a size; the values are once, few, many and, for expanded clones, a class.

d_call: TRBD1
j_call: TRBJ1-5
v_call: TRBV23-1
clone_size: .
cdr3_nt: TGCGCCAGCAGACCGACAGGGGTATACTACTACCCCCATAATCAGCCCCAGCATTTT
cdr3_aa: CASRPTGVYYYPHNQPQHF

d_call: .
j_call: TRBJ2-1
v_call: TRBV5-1
clone_size: many
cdr3_nt: TGCGCCAGCAGCCTGGACAAGGCCCCCAATGAGCAGTTCTTC
cdr3_aa: CASSLDKAPNEQFF

d_call: TRBD1
j_call: TRBJ2-5
v_call: TRBV15
clone_size: few
cdr3_nt: TGTGCCACCAGCAGAGTGAGACAGGGACAAGAGACCCAGTACTTC
cdr3_aa: CATSRVRQGQETQYF

d_call: .
j_call: TRBJ1-3
v_call: TRBV29-1
clone_size: .
cdr3_nt: TGCAGCGTTGAAGATCGGACCAGAAAGGGAAACACCATATATTTT
cdr3_aa: CSVEDRTRKGNTIYF

d_call: .
j_call: TRBJ2-1
v_call: TRBV20-1
clone_size: many
cdr3_nt: TGCAGTGCTAACAAGCGGAACTACAATGAGCAGTTCTTC
cdr3_aa: CSANKRNYNEQFF

d_call: .
j_call: TRBJ1-5
v_call: TRBV3-1
clone_size: .
cdr3_nt: TGTGCCAGCAGCCAACGGGGCCCATGGGGACAGCCCCAGCATTTT
cdr3_aa: CASSQRGPWGQPQHF

d_call: .
j_call: TRBJ2-5
v_call: TRBV11-2
clone_size: medium-sized
cdr3_nt: TGTGCCAGCAGCTTACAGGGTGTGTCAAAGACCCAGTACTTC
cdr3_aa: CASSLQGVSKTQYF

d_call: .
j_call: TRBJ2-1
v_call: TRBV18
clone_size: .
cdr3_nt: TGTGCCAGCTCACCCTGGGGGATTAATGAGCAGTTCTTC
cdr3_aa: CASSPWGINEQFF

d_call: .
j_call: TRBJ1-4
v_call: TRBV29-1
clone_size: .
cdr3_nt: TGCAGCGTTGAACGGATCGGAAAACTGTTTTTT
cdr3_aa: CSVERIGKLFF

d_call: .
j_call: TRBJ2-6
v_call: TRBV4-2
clone_size: many
cdr3_nt: TGTGCCAGCAGCCAACTATTACAGGGAATGGCTGGGGCCAACGTCCTGACTTTC
cdr3_aa: CASSQLLQGMAGANVLTF

d_call: .
j_call: TRBJ2-5
v_call: TRBV11-2
clone_size: many
cdr3_nt: TGTGCCAGCAGCTTAGATTGGGTCGGGGGTACGACCCAGTACTTC
cdr3_aa: CASSLDWVGGTTQYF

d_call: TRBD1
j_call: TRBJ2-5
v_call: TRBV2
clone_size: medium-sized
cdr3_nt: TGTGCCAGCAGCCCGGGGGGACAGGGGAAGACCCAGTACTTC
cdr3_aa: CASSPGGQGKTQYF

d_call: .
j_call: TRBJ1-2
v_call: TRBV28
clone_size: many
cdr3_nt: TGTGCCAGCAGGGGGGAGGTTGGCTACACCTTC
cdr3_aa: CASRGEVGYTF

d_call: .
j_call: TRBJ2-6
v_call: TRBV15
clone_size: many
cdr3_nt: TGTGCCACCAGAACTCCCGGGGCCAACGTCCTGACTTTC
cdr3_aa: CATRTPGANVLTF

d_call: .
j_call: TRBJ1-2
v_call: TRBV15
clone_size: many
cdr3_nt: TGTGCCACCAGCAGAGAGGCTAAGATCGACAAGGTCTATGGCTACACCTTC
cdr3_aa: CATSREAKIDKVYGYTF

d_call: .
j_call: TRBJ1-5
v_call: TRBV30
clone_size: few
cdr3_nt: TGTGCCTGGAGTGGGGCAGTTAGCAATCAGCCCCAGCATTTT
cdr3_aa: CAWSGAVSNQPQHF

d_call: .
j_call: TRBJ2-3
v_call: TRBV6-1
clone_size: many
cdr3_nt: TGTGCCAGCTTCCCAACCCGGCTAGCGCTAGGTGATACGCAGTATTTT
cdr3_aa: CASFPTRLALGDTQYF

d_call: .
j_call: TRBJ1-1
v_call: TRBV6-5
clone_size: few
cdr3_nt: TGTGCCAGCAGTTACTCGGTGAACACTGAAGCTTTCTTT
cdr3_aa: CASSYSVNTEAFF

d_call: TRBD2
j_call: TRBJ2-2
v_call: TRBV9
clone_size: many
cdr3_nt: TGTGCCAGCAGCCCCGGGACTAGCGGGACCGGGGAGCTGTTTTTT
cdr3_aa: CASSPGTSGTGELFF

d_call: .
j_call: TRBJ2-3
v_call: TRBV30
clone_size: .
cdr3_nt: TGTGCCTGGAGTGTTGACCGGGCCAGCGGGGATACGCAGTATTTT
cdr3_aa: CAWSVDRASGDTQYF

d_call: .
j_call: TRBJ2-7
v_call: TRBV15
clone_size: many
cdr3_nt: TGTGCCACCAGCAGAAACCAGGGACGCGAGCAGTACTTC
cdr3_aa: CATSRNQGREQYF

d_call: TRBD2
j_call: TRBJ2-2
v_call: TRBV2
clone_size: many
cdr3_nt: TGTGCCAGCCGGACTAGCGGGAGTGCCGGGGAGCTGTTTTTT
cdr3_aa: CASRTSGSAGELFF

d_call: TRBD1
j_call: TRBJ2-7
v_call: TRBV11-2
clone_size: few
cdr3_nt: TGTGCCAGCAGCTGGGCGAGAGGACAGGGCCGCGACGAGCAGTACTTC
cdr3_aa: CASSWARGQGRDEQYF

d_call: .
j_call: TRBJ1-1
v_call: TRBV2
clone_size: medium-sized
cdr3_nt: TGTGCCAGCAAAGTGAACACTGAAGCTTTCTTT
cdr3_aa: CASKVNTEAFF

d_call: .
j_call: TRBJ1-1
v_call: TRBV7-8
clone_size: many
cdr3_nt: TGTGCCAGCAGCAGAGGGATACTGGGGACTGAAGCTTTCTTT
cdr3_aa: CASSRGILGTEAFF

d_call: TRBD2
j_call: TRBJ2-5
v_call: TRBV5-6
clone_size: .
cdr3_nt: TGTGCCAGCAGCGGAAGGACTAGAAGCCAAGAGACCCAGTACTTC
cdr3_aa: CASSGRTRSQETQYF

d_call: .
j_call: TRBJ2-3
v_call: TRBV11-2
clone_size: many
cdr3_nt: TGTGCCAGCAGCCAACAGGGTAACACAGATACGCAGTATTTT
cdr3_aa: CASSQQGNTDTQYF

d_call: .
j_call: TRBJ2-6
v_call: TRBV6-2/TRBV6-3
clone_size: many
cdr3_nt: TGTGCCAGCAGCCCCACTCGGGGAAGAAACTCTGGGGCCAACGTCCTGACTTTC
cdr3_aa: CASSPTRGRNSGANVLTF

d_call: TRBD2
j_call: TRBJ2-3
v_call: TRBV4-2
clone_size: many
cdr3_nt: TGTGCCAGCAGCCAACCCGGGCTAGCGGGGACGGGCACAGATACGCAGTATTTT
cdr3_aa: CASSQPGLAGTGTDTQYF

d_call: .
j_call: TRBJ1-2
v_call: TRBV7-9
clone_size: .
cdr3_nt: TGTGCCAGCAGCCCTGACAGGCCTAACTATGGCTACACCTTC
cdr3_aa: CASSPDRPNYGYTF

d_call: .
j_call: TRBJ1-2
v_call: TRBV7-2
clone_size: many
cdr3_nt: TGTGCCAGCAGCTCACGGGGTGGGCAGGGCTATGGCTACACCTTC
cdr3_aa: CASSSRGGQGYGYTF

d_call: TRBD2
j_call: TRBJ2-1
v_call: TRBV4-1
clone_size: medium-sized
cdr3_nt: TGCGCCAGCAGCCAAGAACCTAGCGGAAACAATGAGCAGTTCTTC
cdr3_aa: CASSQEPSGNNEQFF

d_call: TRBD1
j_call: TRBJ2-1
v_call: TRBV28
clone_size: medium-sized
cdr3_nt: TGTGCCAGCAGTCCTCCGAGACAGGGGAGGAATGAGCAGTTCTTC
cdr3_aa: CASSPPRQGRNEQFF

d_call: .
j_call: TRBJ1-1
v_call: TRBV28
clone_size: many
cdr3_nt: TGTGCCAGCAGCCCTCGTGCAGGGCTGGATAAGGCTTTCTTT
cdr3_aa: CASSPRAGLDKAFF

d_call: TRBD2
j_call: TRBJ2-3
v_call: TRBV12-3/TRBV12-4
clone_size: many
cdr3_nt: TGTGCCAGCAGTTTCACTAGCGGGATCACAGATACGCAGTATTTT
cdr3_aa: CASSFTSGITDTQYF

d_call: .
j_call: TRBJ2-5
v_call: TRBV28
clone_size: many
cdr3_nt: TGTGCCAGCAGCCCGACCCAAGAGACCCAGTACTTC
cdr3_aa: CASSPTQETQYF

d_call: .
j_call: TRBJ1-1
v_call: TRBV20-1
clone_size: few
cdr3_nt: TGCAGTGCTAGAGATTCGTCCCGGAGGACAGAAGCTTTCTTT
cdr3_aa: CSARDSSRRTEAFF

d_call: .
j_call: TRBJ2-5
v_call: TRBV3-1
clone_size: many
cdr3_nt: TGTGCCAGCAGCCAAGGCCTATCGGGTCTGGCCCAGTACTTC
cdr3_aa: CASSQGLSGLAQYF

d_call: TRBD1
j_call: TRBJ1-2
v_call: TRBV28
clone_size: .
cdr3_nt: TGTGCCAGCAGTCAGACAGGGGGAGAATGGGGCTACACCTTC
cdr3_aa: CASSQTGGEWGYTF

d_call: TRBD2
j_call: TRBJ2-3
v_call: TRBV7-3
clone_size: many
cdr3_nt: TGTGCCAGCAGCTTAAACCTAGCGGGAGGGTATGATACGCAGTATTTT
cdr3_aa: CASSLNLAGGYDTQYF

d_call: .
j_call: TRBJ2-2
v_call: TRBV4-1
clone_size: .
cdr3_nt: TGCGCCAGCAGCCAGGATCCCGGGGAGCTGTTTTTT
cdr3_aa: CASSQDPGELFF

d_call: .
j_call: TRBJ2-6
v_call: TRBV5-1
clone_size: .
cdr3_nt: TGCGCCAGCAGCTTGGATCTTTCGGGGGCCAACGTCCTGACTTTC
cdr3_aa: CASSLDLSGANVLTF

d_call: .
j_call: TRBJ1-1
v_call: TRBV12-3/TRBV12-4
clone_size: .
cdr3_nt: TGTGCCAGCGAGGGGGGGTACACTGAAGCTTTCTTT
cdr3_aa: CASEGGYTEAFF

d_call: TRBD2
j_call: TRBJ2-2
v_call: TRBV20-1
clone_size: many
cdr3_nt: TGCAGTGCTAGAGACCGCCTAGCGGGAAGGGCCGCCGGGGAGCTGTTTTTT
cdr3_aa: CSARDRLAGRAAGELFF

d_call: .
j_call: TRBJ2-1
v_call: TRBV4-1
clone_size: many
cdr3_nt: TGCGCCAGCAGCCAAGCCTACGATGAGCAGTTCTTC
cdr3_aa: CASSQAYDEQFF

d_call: .
j_call: TRBJ2-7
v_call: TRBV12-3/TRBV12-4
clone_size: .
cdr3_nt: TGTGCCAGCAGCTACAATCAGGCATCCGAGCAGTACTTC
cdr3_aa: CASSYNQASEQYF

d_call: .
j_call: TRBJ1-1
v_call: TRBV7-6
clone_size: few
cdr3_nt: TGTGCCAGCAGCTTAGATCCGGGGCGCCGGGAAGCTTTCTTT
cdr3_aa: CASSLDPGRREAFF

d_call: .
j_call: TRBJ2-7
v_call: TRBV29-1
clone_size: medium-sized
cdr3_nt: TGCAGCGTTGAAGAGGCAGGGTCCGACGAGCAGTACTTC
cdr3_aa: CSVEEAGSDEQYF

d_call: .
j_call: TRBJ2-3
v_call: TRBV30
clone_size: many
cdr3_nt: TGTGCCTGGAGTAAACGCACAGATACGCAGTATTTT
cdr3_aa: CAWSKRTDTQYF

d_call: .
j_call: TRBJ2-2
v_call: TRBV4-1
clone_size: .
cdr3_nt: TGCGCCAGCAGCCAAAGGGTAGGGTCGGCCACCGGGGAGCTGTTTTTT
cdr3_aa: CASSQRVGSATGELFF

d_call: .
j_call: TRBJ2-2
v_call: TRBV12-3/TRBV12-4
clone_size: .
cdr3_nt: TGTGCCAGCAGTCCGCACTGGGACACCGGGGAGCTGTTTTTT
cdr3_aa: CASSPHWDTGELFF

d_call: TRBD1
j_call: TRBJ2-1
v_call: TRBV4-1
clone_size: medium-sized
cdr3_nt: TGCGCCAGCAGCCGCGCTATAGGGGGACAGGGCCGAGACAATGAGCAGTTCTTC
cdr3_aa: CASSRAIGGQGRDNEQFF

d_call: TRBD1
j_call: TRBJ2-7
v_call: TRBV9
clone_size: .
cdr3_nt: TGTGCCAGCAGCCCACAGGGGATTGCCTACGAGCAGTACTTC
cdr3_aa: CASSPQGIAYEQYF

d_call: .
j_call: TRBJ2-7
v_call: TRBV29-1
clone_size: many
cdr3_nt: TGCAGCGTTGCGGATTGGAACAACCCCAACGAGCAGTACTTC
cdr3_aa: CSVADWNNPNEQYF

d_call: .
j_call: TRBJ2-3
v_call: TRBV6-6
clone_size: many
cdr3_nt: TGTGCCAGCAAGGCGGGTTATTTAGGCACAGATACGCAGTATTTT
cdr3_aa: CASKAGYLGTDTQYF